Presented here are 28 T cell receptor beta chains from one specimen sequenced in a study of T cell responses to AZD1222 COVID-19 vaccine. Clones were read by immunoSEQ multiplex PCR, and TCRdb kept only the in-frame ones, dropping some. This sample has 130,000 or so clones; approximately 92% occur once, and the top ten carry approximately 1.1%. This specimen consisted of peripheral blood, obtained on day 0 of AZD1222 vaccination. Every receptor here comes from an adult in good health.

This clone is a singleton in its sample. The chain uses TRBV27 and TRBJ1-4, with D possibly TRBD1 on 6 matching bases. Germline CDR1 reads MNHEY; CDR2 reads SMNVEV (reference sequence). Trimming stripped 2 bases from V and 7 bases from J, with 14 bases between. CDR3 size: 15 residues. CDR3 region: CASSLRRGAGEKLFF. Written as DNA, the CDR3 is TGTGCCAGCAGTTTAAGGAGGGGGGCGGGTGAAAAACTGTTTTTT.

V gene TRBV5-1 combines with J gene TRBJ2-1; TRBD2 matches at 10 bases. Germline V gives CDR1 SGHRS, CDR2 YFSETQ. The CDR3 is 15 amino acids. V lost 0 bases, J lost 4 bases, and 1 base stayed unmatched. This chain's CDR3 is CASSLDSGRYNEQFF. Here the CDR3 DNA reads TGCGCCAGCAGCTTGGATAGCGGGAGGTACAATGAGCAGTTCTTC. The variable domain in full, with the rest retrieved from reference TRBV5-1 and TRBJ2-1, is KAGVTQTPRYLIKTRGQQVTLSCSPISGHRSVSWYQQTPGQGLQFLFEYFSETQRNKGNFPGRFSGRQFSNSRSEMNVSTLELGDSALYLCASSLDSGRYNEQFFGPGTRLTVL.

The chain recombines TRBV21-1 with TRBJ2-1; TRBD2, as called in the table, went unchecked against the DNA. TRBV21-1 is listed as a pseudogene. This CDR3 region has 10 residues. CDR3 nucleotides: TGTGCCAGCAGCCCGAATGAGCAGTTCTTC. It is translated as CASSPNEQFF.

V is TRBV3-1 (or the pseudogene TRBV3-2) and J is TRBJ2-5; 12 nucleotides align to TRBD2. The V segment lost 4 bases and the J segment 5 bases; nucleotides outside the gene matches: 14. From germline, CDR1 is LGHDT and CDR2 YNNKEL (reference sequence). There are 18 residues in the CDR3. The CDR3 bases are TGTGCCAGCAGCCCTAGCGGGAGGGGGACATCAAACGGGGAGACCCAGTACTTC. Protein: CASSPSGRGTSNGETQYF.

V and J are TRBV5-5 and TRBJ1-4; D is ambiguous. Germline-derived CDR1 and CDR2 are SGHKS and YYEKEE (reference sequence). The CDR3 is 14 residues long. V was clipped by 2 bases and J by 7 bases, with 12 bases between them. CDR3 bases: TGTGCCAGCAGCTTAGTCAGTTATGGTGAAAAACTGTTTTTT. Its translation is CASSLVSYGEKLFF. Full variable domain (rest looked up from reference TRBV5-5 and TRBJ1-4): DAGVTQSPTHLIKTRGQQVTLRCSPISGHKSVSWYQQVLGQGPQFIFQYYEKEERGRGNFPDRFSARQFPNYSSELNVNALLLGDSALYLCASSLVSYGEKLFFGSGTQLSVL.

The V and J genes are TRBV14 and TRBJ2-5; 7 positions agree with TRBD2. Trimming took 0 bases from V and 1 from J; bases not matched to a gene: 8. The CDR3 totals 17 residues. Germline lookup yields CDR1 SGHDN and CDR2 FVKESK. Written as DNA, the CDR3 is TGTGCCAGCAGCCAAGATTTGCTAGCGGTCCCCCAAGAGACCCAGTACTTC. This gives the protein CASSQDLLAVPQETQYF. Looking up the rest from reference TRBV14 and TRBJ2-5 gives the full variable domain: EAGVTQFPSHSVIEKGQTVTLRCDPISGHDNLYWYRRVMGKEIKFLLHFVKESKQDESGMPNNRFLAERTGGTYSTLKVQPAELEDSGVYFCASSQDLLAVPQETQYFGPGTRLLVL.

The CDR3 protein is CASSPETGGTYGYTF. In DNA form, the CDR3 reads TGTGCCAGCAGCCCCGAGACAGGGGGGACCTATGGCTACACCTTC. J is TRBJ1-2 and V is TRBV3-1 (or the pseudogene TRBV3-2); 9 positions match TRBD1. The V gene end was trimmed by 4 bases and the J gene end by 4 bases; junction bases not matched to a gene: 7. Germline V gene data show CDR1 as LGHDT and CDR2 as YNNKEL (reference sequence). The CDR3 is 15 amino acids.

This chain connects TRBV7-9 to TRBJ2-1; 8 bases agree with TRBD2. The trim removed 5 bases at V and 2 bases at J, leaving 8 bases unmatched. Germline V CDR1 and CDR2: SEHNR, FQNEAQ (reference sequence). The CDR3 covers 16 residues. The CDR3 nucleotides are TGTGCCAGCAGCCCCGTCGGGGGGGGAACCTACAATGAGCAGTTCTTC. It yields the protein CASSPVGGGTYNEQFF.

The chain has TRBV7-9 and TRBJ2-3; possible D gene TRBD1, 6 bases. Germline CDR1 and CDR2: SEHNR and FQNEAQ (reference sequence). Trimming removed 5 bases from V and 3 bases from J, with 15 bases in between. This CDR3 is built from 15 residues. DNA of the CDR3: TGTGCCAGCAGCCCCCGGATAGGGGGTACAGATACGCAGTATTTT. Translated: CASSPRIGGTDTQYF.

The rearrangement uses TRBV5-1 and TRBJ1-2, with TRBD1 identical over 7 bases. Germline V gives CDR1 SGHRS, CDR2 YFSETQ. After removal of 3 bases from V and 2 bases from J, the junction contained 7 bases not matched to a gene. The CDR3 is 15 amino acids. CDR3 bases: TGCGCCAGCAGCTACTCGGGACAGCAGAACTATGGCTACACCTTC. It is translated as CASSYSGQQNYGYTF. Together with reference TRBV5-1 and TRBJ1-2, the CDR3 gives the full variable domain: KAGVTQTPRYLIKTRGQQVTLSCSPISGHRSVSWYQQTPGQGLQFLFEYFSETQRNKGNFPGRFSGRQFSNSRSEMNVSTLELGDSALYLCASSYSGQQNYGYTFGSGTRLTVV.

V is TRBV2 and J is TRBJ2-3; 8 nucleotides match TRBD1. This CDR3 contains 17 residues. The germline V gene encodes CDR1 SNHLY and CDR2 FYNNEI. V shed 6 bases and J 1 base; nucleotides not matched to a gene: 12. The chain's CDR3 is CASRAYAGGVGTDTQYF. The CDR3, as DNA: TGTGCCAGCAGGGCATATGCAGGGGGCGTGGGCACAGATACGCAGTATTTT.

The chain employs TRBV4-1 and TRBJ2-2; possibly TRBD1 for D (7 bases). This CDR3 spans 15 amino acids. Germline V lookup: CDR1 MGHRA, CDR2 YSYEKL. V lost 3 bases, J lost 6 bases, and 14 bases lay in between. The CDR3 region is CASSQAGGIPGELFF. The DNA for the CDR3 is TGCGCCAGCAGCCAGGCAGGGGGGATTCCCGGGGAGCTGTTTTTT.

CDR3 nucleotide sequence: TGCGCCAGCAGCTTGGCCGGTGGAGGGGCACGGAACTATGGCTACACCTTC. Amino acids: CASSLAGGGARNYGYTF. The chain has TRBV5-1 and TRBJ1-2; weak D call: TRBD1 (5 bases). With 0 bases removed from V and 2 bases from J, the gap between germline ends came to 17 bases. Germline CDR1 reads SGHRS; CDR2 reads YFSETQ. This CDR3 spans 17 amino acids.

This clone was detected once. This chain links TRBV30 with TRBJ1-5, with TRBD1 matching 11 bases. The CDR3 is 17 amino acids. Germline V gene lookup returns CDR1 GTSNPN and CDR2 SVGIG (reference sequence). V was clipped by 4 bases and J by 1 base; unmatched bases: 9. CDR3 protein: CAWTAGTGGRSNQPQHF. CDR3 coding DNA: TGTGCCTGGACCGCCGGGACAGGGGGAAGGAGCAATCAGCCCCAGCATTTT.

V is TRBV6-5 and J is TRBJ2-7; the D gene is possibly TRBD1 (6 bases). Per germline, CDR1 MNHEY and CDR2 SVGAGI. CDR3 size: 15 residues. The ends were cut back, 6 bases at V and 2 bases at J, with 17 bases in the middle. CDR3 amino acids: CASSSTYRAAYEQYF. The CDR3, as DNA: TGTGCCAGCAGCTCTACCTACAGGGCCGCCTACGAGCAGTACTTC.

V usage is TRBV5-1 and J usage is TRBJ2-2; D could derive from TRBD1 or TRBD2 (5 bases each). V was shortened by 4 bases and J by 3 bases, with 7 bases between the two germline ends. The CDR3 is 13 amino acids. Per the germline V gene, CDR1 is SGHRS and CDR2 is YFSETQ. The CDR3 DNA sequence: TGCGCCAGCAGCGGGGGAGACACCGGGGAGCTGTTTTTT. Translation gives CASSGGDTGELFF.

V usage is TRBV29-1 and J usage is TRBJ1-2; a possible D gene is TRBD1 (5 bases). The CDR3 is 14 residues long. Trimming cost V 3 bases and J 8 bases, with 19 bases left between them. Germline CDR1 is SQVTM and CDR2 is ANQGSEA. The CDR3 here is CSVDPAGRGVGYTF. The CDR3, as DNA: TGCAGCGTTGACCCGGCGGGGCGCGGGGTAGGCTACACCTTC.

This clone has only a few counts. The genes are TRBV7-2 and TRBJ1-1; D is unclear. The ends were cut back, 8 bases at V and 1 base at J, with 8 bases in the middle. CDR3 length equals 12 residues. Germline V CDR1 and CDR2: SGHTA, FQGNSA. CDR3 coding DNA: TGTGCCAGCGGGAGCAGGAACACTGAAGCTTTCTTT. Translation gives CASGSRNTEAFF.

This chain uses TRBV4-1 with TRBJ1-4; D is possibly TRBD1 (6 bases). CDR1 and CDR2 from the germline V gene are MGHRA and YSYEKL. The CDR3 contains 15 residues. V shed 3 bases and J shed 0 bases, with 8 bases lying between them. The CDR3 spells CASSQGQATNEKLFF. CDR3 nucleotide sequence: TGCGCCAGCAGCCAGGGACAAGCAACTAATGAAAAACTGTTTTTT.

The rearrangement links TRBV27 to TRBJ1-1; TRBD1 is a possible D gene (6 bases). The germline gives CDR1 MNHEY, CDR2 SMNVEV (reference sequence). Trimming removed 5 bases from V and 10 bases from J, with 29 bases in between. This CDR3 is built from 17 residues. The CDR3 here is CASSPPLPTGQIRGAFF. In DNA, the CDR3 is TGTGCCAGCAGTCCACCACTACCGACCGGACAGATTAGGGGAGCTTTCTTT.

A single count supports this clone. The chain joins TRBV12-3 or TRBV12-4 to TRBJ2-1; D remains unclear. CDR3 length: 11 residues. V gave up 4 bases and J gave up 7 bases, with 5 bases separating them. CDR3 nucleotides: TGTGCCAGCAGTTGGGGTAATGAGCAGTTCTTC. Amino acid sequence: CASSWGNEQFF.

The V call is TRBV27, the J call TRBJ2-1; no clear D gene. With 1 base removed from V and 2 bases from J, the gap between germline ends came to 9 bases. Germline V CDR1 and CDR2: MNHEY, SMNVEV (reference sequence). The CDR3 has 15 amino acids. CDR3 protein: CASSLWAGTYNEQFF. The CDR3 nucleotides read TGTGCCAGCAGTTTATGGGCAGGTACCTACAATGAGCAGTTCTTC.

DNA for the CDR3: TGTGCCAGCAGCTCCCGAGCCCGGACAGCAACTAATGAAAAACTGTTTTTT. Residues: CASSSRARTATNEKLFF. V gene TRBV13 combines with J gene TRBJ1-4; D is possibly TRBD1 (6 bases). There are 17 residues in the CDR3. The germline gives CDR1 PRHDT, CDR2 FYEKMQ (reference sequence). V lost 4 bases, J lost 0 bases, and 15 bases lay in between.

The chain employs TRBV6-1 and TRBJ2-3; D unclear. Germline-derived CDR1 and CDR2 are MNHNS and SASEGT. This CDR3 spans 15 amino acids. The V gene lost 3 bases and the J gene lost 1 base, with 11 bases spanning the gap. The CDR3 loop reads CASSESVGGTDTQYF. The CDR3 coding sequence is TGTGCCAGCAGTGAGAGCGTAGGCGGCACAGATACGCAGTATTTT.

A remark on this clone: Its ends do not fully match the called genes, so a read error is possible. This chain joins TRBV30 and TRBJ2-1; the match to TRBD1 covers 9 bases. Germline V gene sequence: CDR1 GTSNPN, CDR2 SVGIG (reference sequence). The CDR3 has 10 residues. This CDR3 reads CAWGTGKTVF. CDR3 in DNA: TGTGCCTGGGGGACAGGGAAAACGGTCTTC.

This clone was seen only a few times. In DNA, the CDR3 is TGTGCCTGGAGTCCGACAGGGGTGGATGGCTACACCTTC. Translated: CAWSPTGVDGYTF. V is TRBV30 and J is TRBJ1-2; 8 bases align to TRBD1. Germline values: CDR1 GTSNPN, CDR2 SVGIG (reference sequence). This CDR3 is 13 amino acids long. V dropped 2 bases and J dropped 6; count of bases not matched to a gene: 5.

Regarding this clone: This sample includes further DNA sequences coding for the same CDR3. The chain carries TRBV2 and TRBJ1-2; 8 bases match TRBD1. V was clipped by 6 bases and J by 0 bases; unmatched bases: 3. Germline V CDR1 and CDR2: SNHLY, FYNNEI. CDR3 length equals 14 residues. This CDR3 reads CASSEQGANYGYTF. CDR3 nucleotide sequence: TGTGCCAGCAGCGAACAGGGGGCTAACTATGGCTACACCTTC. The full variable domain, in which reference TRBV2 and TRBJ1-2 provide the parts outside the CDR3, is EPEVTQTPSHQVTQMGQEVILRCVPISNHLYFYWYRQILGQKVEFLVSFYNNEISEKSEIFDDQFSVERPDGSNFTLKIRSTKLEDSAMYFCASSEQGANYGYTFGSGTRLTVV.

The chain couples TRBV7-9 to TRBJ2-7; TRBD1 matches at 8 bases. Germline CDR1 SEHNR, CDR2 FQNEAQ (reference sequence). The CDR3 totals 19 residues. V lost 1 base and J lost 4; bases outside the gene matches: 18. CDR3 loop: CASSLEAQAPGQVNYEQYF. The CDR3 DNA reads TGTGCCAGCAGCTTAGAGGCTCAGGCCCCGGGACAGGTGAATTACGAGCAGTACTTC.